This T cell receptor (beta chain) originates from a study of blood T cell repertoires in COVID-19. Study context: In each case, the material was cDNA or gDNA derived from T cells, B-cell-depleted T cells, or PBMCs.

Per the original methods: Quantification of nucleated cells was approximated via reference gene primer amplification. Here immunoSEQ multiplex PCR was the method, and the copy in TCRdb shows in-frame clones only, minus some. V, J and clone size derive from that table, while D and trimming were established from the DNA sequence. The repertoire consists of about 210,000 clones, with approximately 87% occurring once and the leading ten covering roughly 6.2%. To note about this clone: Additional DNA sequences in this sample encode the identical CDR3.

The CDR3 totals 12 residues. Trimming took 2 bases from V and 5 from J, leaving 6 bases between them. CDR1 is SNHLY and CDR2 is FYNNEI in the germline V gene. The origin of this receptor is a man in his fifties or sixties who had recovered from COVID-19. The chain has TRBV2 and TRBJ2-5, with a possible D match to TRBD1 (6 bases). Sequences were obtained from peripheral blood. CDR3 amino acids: CASSEQGETQYF. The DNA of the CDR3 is TGTGCCAGCAGTGAACAGGGGGAGACCCAGTACTTC.